These 4 T cell receptor beta chains originate from one sample sequenced in a study of CD8 T cells in ankylosing spondylitis (dated by TCRdb to 2015 to 2018). Study-wide findings and limitations: Blood from ankylosing spondylitis patients appeared to be characterized by a TCR beta motif made up of about 8 highly homologous amino acid variants.

Receptor amplification or capture employed 5' RACE. The sequencer listed for this sample is Illumina HiSeq 2500. TCRdb took the public reads, trimmed them with fastp at Q25, ran MiXCR for clone calling and kept in-frame beta chains. Entries that share a CDR3 protein sequence are merged under the most common genes and DNA. The sample profile shows about 220,000 distinct CDR3 sequences; approximately 20% of them were found once. Together, the top ten hold about 42% of the sample. No cognate antigen is known for these TCRs. Sample: blood, either unsorted or a sorted T cell fraction (not recorded which). All receptors come from a male donor with ankylosing spondylitis.

This clonotype was found a few times. The chain uses TRBV20-1 and TRBJ2-7, with 9 positions matching TRBD2. The V gene end was trimmed by 6 bases and the J gene end by 5 bases; junction bases not matched to a gene: 14. The CDR3 covers 15 residues. The germline V gene encodes CDR1 DFQATT and CDR2 SNEGSKA (reference sequence). CDR3 region: CSAERASGNSDEQYF. The CDR3 DNA follows: TGCAGTGCGGAGAGGGCTAGCGGGAACTCGGACGAGCAGTACTTC.

This clonotype was seen more than once but under ten times. The chain combines TRBV6-5 with TRBJ2-3; D tentatively reads TRBD1 or TRBD2 (5 bases each). CDR1 MNHEY and CDR2 SVGAGI come from the germline V gene. Between the trimmed V and J ends, which lost 2 bases and 6 bases, there was a span of 9 bases. The CDR3 sequence is 13 residues long. The CDR3 sequence is CASSYGGYDTQYF. The DNA of the CDR3 is TGTGCCAGCAGTTACGGGGGTTATGATACGCAGTATTTT.

This clonotype was seen ten or more times. The rearrangement links TRBV4-3 to TRBJ1-2; D is uncertain. This CDR3 region has 16 residues. The V gene's germline CDR1 is LGHNA and CDR2 YSLEER. Trimming took 4 bases from V and 2 from J, leaving 17 bases between them. For the CDR3, the DNA is TGCGCCAGCAGCCCATATCCCCAGGTGTCAAACTATGGCTACACCTTC. Translated: CASSPYPQVSNYGYTF.

The table lists this clonotype with a few counts. This chain joins TRBV5-1 and TRBJ2-2; D not resolved. CDR1 is SGHRS and CDR2 is YFSETQ in the germline V gene. Trimming stripped 2 bases from V and 3 bases from J, with 8 bases between. This CDR3 region has 14 residues. CDR3 in DNA: TGCGCCAGCAGCTTCGGGCCCGACACCGGGGAGCTGTTTTTT. Amino acid sequence: CASSFGPDTGELFF.